This entry lists 17 T cell receptor beta chains sequenced from one sample in a study of shared clonotypes between healthy human individuals. TCRdb's copy holds only in-frame clones and misses some; the assay was immunoSEQ multiplex PCR. Seen here are 2,500,000 or so clones, more than 80% observed once, and the top ten hold over 0.12%. Sequences were obtained from naive CD4+ T cells sorted from blood. The subset here: CD45RA+ positively selected. The receptors shown here come from a man younger than 35 in good health.

The chain combines TRBV5-4 with TRBJ2-5, with 11 bases that match TRBD2. CDR3 length: 16 amino acids. J lost 0 bases, V lost 2 bases, and 3 bases had no gene match. CDR1 is SGHNT and CDR2 is YYREEE in the germline V gene (reference sequence). The CDR3 sequence is CASSFPSGGNQETQYF. CDR3 bases: TGTGCCAGCAGCTTTCCTAGCGGGGGGAACCAAGAGACCCAGTACTTC.

CDR3 amino acids: CASSSGVPGNTIYF. CDR3 nucleotide sequence: TGTGCCAGCTCATCGGGGGTTCCTGGAAACACCATATATTTT. This sequence joins TRBV18 and TRBJ1-3; possible D gene TRBD1, 5 bases. Germline V gene data show CDR1 as KGHSH and CDR2 as LQKENI. Trimming removed 5 bases at V and 2 bases at J, with 10 bases between. This CDR3 is built from 14 residues.

The gene calls are TRBV7-9 and TRBJ1-2; D perhaps matches TRBD1 (5 bases). The germline CDR1 and CDR2 sequences are SEHNR and FQNEAQ (reference sequence). The CDR3 spans 14 residues. Trimming shortened V by 7 bases and J by 3 bases, and 15 bases separated the two germline ends. In nucleotides, the CDR3 is TGTGCCAGCACCTCGGCAGGGACCTACTATGGCTACACCTTC. Translated, it gives CASTSAGTYYGYTF.

V and J are TRBV28 and TRBJ2-1; 7 nucleotides agree with TRBD2. Germline V gives CDR1 MDHEN, CDR2 SYDVKM. Trimming at V came to 6 bases and at J to 8 bases, leaving 1 base not matched to a gene. This CDR3 is built from 11 residues. CDR3 bases: TGTGCCAGCAGGGGGGGGTATGAGCAGTTCTTC. Translated, it gives CASRGGYEQFF.

V is TRBV6-1 and J is TRBJ1-6; TRBD1 agrees at 12 bases. Germline CDR1 MNHNS, CDR2 SASEGT. V lost 2 bases to trimming and J lost 11 bases; unmatched junction nucleotides: 1. This CDR3 contains 14 residues. DNA for the CDR3: TGTGCCAGCAGTGAAAGGGACAGGGGGCCACCCCTCCACTTT. Its protein is CASSERDRGPPLHF.

In nucleotides, the CDR3 is TGCGCCAGCAGCTCGGGACAGGCCTCCTACAATGAGCAGTTCTTC. Amino acids: CASSSGQASYNEQFF. This chain links TRBV5-1 with TRBJ2-1; 8 bases match TRBD1. The CDR3 has 15 residues. The junction had 2 bases not matched to a gene; V was cut back by 3 bases and J by 0 bases. In germline, CDR1 is SGHRS, CDR2 YFSETQ.

This chain uses TRBV6-5 with TRBJ1-2, with a tentative D call TRBD1 (6 bases). In germline, CDR1 is MNHEY, CDR2 SVGAGI. Between the trimmed V and J ends, which lost 5 bases and 6 bases, there was a span of 16 bases. This CDR3 region has 14 residues. Here the CDR3 reads CASSPFWRGDGYTF. The CDR3, as DNA: TGTGCCAGCAGTCCGTTTTGGAGGGGGGATGGCTACACCTTC.

This clone was recorded a few times. V and J are TRBV27 and TRBJ1-1, with 7 bases identical to TRBD1. CDR3 length equals 12 residues. The J segment lost 11 bases and the V segment lost 4 bases, leaving 7 bases of the junction unmatched. Looked up from germline, CDR1 is MNHEY and CDR2 is SMNVEV (reference sequence). The CDR3, as DNA: TGTGCCAGCAGTTCGACAGGGCTAGGGGCTTTCTTT. It encodes CASSSTGLGAFF.

The rearrangement joins TRBV5-6 to TRBJ2-5; D is unclear. V lost 1 base to trimming and J lost 2 bases, with 9 bases between them. The CDR3 runs to 14 residues. Germline V lookup: CDR1 SGHDT, CDR2 YYEEEE. CDR3 amino acids: CASSLRSAQETQYF. In nucleotides, the CDR3 is TGTGCCAGCAGCTTGAGGTCAGCTCAAGAGACCCAGTACTTC. The full variable domain, rest sourced from reference TRBV5-6 and TRBJ2-5, is DAGVTQSPTHLIKTRGQQVTLRCSPKSGHDTVSWYQQALGQGPQFIFQYYEEEERQRGNFPDRFSGHQFPNYSSELNVNALLLGDSALYLCASSLRSAQETQYFGPGTRLLVL.

In this sample, this clone turned up once. Other DNA sequences in this sample translate to the same CDR3. This chain uses TRBV7-2 with TRBJ1-1; D remains ambiguous. V was trimmed by 2 bases and J by 2 bases, leaving 6 bases between them. The CDR3 spans 13 residues. Per germline, CDR1 SGHTA and CDR2 FQGNSA. CDR3 coding DNA: TGTGCCAGCAGCTTATCAGTCAACACTGAAGCTTTCTTT. Protein: CASSLSVNTEAFF.

The chain uses TRBV5-1 and TRBJ1-1, with 9 bases lining up with TRBD1. The CDR3 consists of 14 residues. V shed 6 bases, J shed 1 base, and the junction held 4 bases outside the gene matches. The germline gives CDR1 SGHRS, CDR2 YFSETQ. The CDR3 sequence: CASTWGQGNTEAFF. The CDR3 DNA is TGCGCCAGCACCTGGGGACAGGGGAACACTGAAGCTTTCTTT.

V gene TRBV27 combines with J gene TRBJ1-1; D may be TRBD1 (6 bases). Germline V CDR1 and CDR2: MNHEY, SMNVEV (reference sequence). With 7 bases removed from V and 0 bases from J, the gap between germline ends came to 12 bases. CDR3 length: 14 amino acids. In DNA form, the CDR3 reads TGTGCCAGCAACAGGGACGGAGTGAACACTGAAGCTTTCTTT. This gives the protein CASNRDGVNTEAFF.

The rearrangement links TRBV5-1 to TRBJ1-1; 9 positions agree with TRBD1. Germline CDR1 SGHRS, CDR2 YFSETQ. Germline trimming cut 4 bases from V and 10 bases from J; bases unmatched to any gene: 8. The CDR3 loop spans 13 amino acids. The CDR3 DNA sequence: TGCGCCAGCAGCCCCGGACAGGGGAGGGGAGCTTTCTTT. It codes for CASSPGQGRGAFF.

The rearrangement links TRBV4-1 to TRBJ2-2; 13 nucleotides line up with TRBD2. V lost 0 bases, J lost 4 bases, and 8 bases stayed unmatched. The CDR3 contains 19 residues. The germline CDR1 and CDR2 sequences are MGHRA and YSYEKL. The DNA of the CDR3 is TGCGCCAGCAGCCAAGATCCCACTAGCGGGAGGGCTAGCACCGGGGAGCTGTTTTTT. Protein sequence: CASSQDPTSGRASTGELFF.

V is TRBV9 and J is TRBJ1-4, with TRBD1 matching 8 bases. Germline V gives CDR1 SGDLS, CDR2 YYNGEE. The ends lost 4 bases at V and 5 bases at J; junction bases unmatched: 7. This CDR3 has 15 amino acids. The CDR3 protein is CASSKGQGTNEKLFF. The CDR3 DNA is TGTGCCAGCAGCAAAGGACAGGGAACGAATGAAAAACTGTTTTTT.

The chain recombines TRBV7-9 with TRBJ2-5, with a possible D match to TRBD2 (6 bases). Germline CDR1 is SEHNR and CDR2 is FQNEAQ (reference sequence). CDR3 size: 13 residues. Trimming removed 2 bases from V and 5 bases from J, with 9 bases in between. DNA of the CDR3: TGTGCCAGCAGCTTAAAAGGGAGGGAGACCCAGTACTTC. Its translation: CASSLKGRETQYF.

This clone was seen once. The rearrangement links TRBV5-6 to TRBJ2-3; 10 nucleotides line up with TRBD2. Looked up from germline, CDR1 is SGHDT and CDR2 is YYEEEE. Losses at the gene ends were 5 bases for V and 1 base for J; bases not matched to a gene: 4. The CDR3 contains 15 residues. The CDR3 loop reads CASSKREGGTDTQYF. DNA for the CDR3: TGTGCCAGCAGTAAGCGGGAGGGGGGCACAGATACGCAGTATTTT.